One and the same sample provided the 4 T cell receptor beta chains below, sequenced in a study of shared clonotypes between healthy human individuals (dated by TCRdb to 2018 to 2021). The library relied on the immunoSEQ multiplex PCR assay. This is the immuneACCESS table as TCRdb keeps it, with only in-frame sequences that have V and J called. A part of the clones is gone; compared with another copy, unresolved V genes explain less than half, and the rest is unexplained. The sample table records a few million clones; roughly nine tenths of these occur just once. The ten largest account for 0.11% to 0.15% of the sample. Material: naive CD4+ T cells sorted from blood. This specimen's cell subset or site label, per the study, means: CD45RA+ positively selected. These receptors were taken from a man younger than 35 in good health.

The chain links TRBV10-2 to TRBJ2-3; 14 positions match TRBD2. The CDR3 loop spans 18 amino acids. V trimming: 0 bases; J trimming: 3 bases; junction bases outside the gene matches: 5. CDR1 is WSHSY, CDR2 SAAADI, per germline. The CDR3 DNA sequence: TGCGCCAGCAGTGAGTCGACTAGCGGGAGGGCTGGGACAGATACGCAGTATTTT. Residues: CASSESTSGRAGTDTQYF.

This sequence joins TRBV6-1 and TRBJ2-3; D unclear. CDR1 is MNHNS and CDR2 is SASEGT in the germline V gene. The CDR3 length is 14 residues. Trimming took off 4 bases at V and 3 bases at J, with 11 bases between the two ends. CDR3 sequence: CASSAAPGTDTQYF. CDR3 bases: TGTGCCAGCAGTGCAGCACCCGGGACAGATACGCAGTATTTT.

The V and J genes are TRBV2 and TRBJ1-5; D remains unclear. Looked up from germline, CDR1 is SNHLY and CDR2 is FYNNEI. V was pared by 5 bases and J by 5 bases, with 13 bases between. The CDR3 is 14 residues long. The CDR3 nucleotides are TGTGCCAGCAGTCGTACAAATTTCGATCAGCCCCAGCATTTT. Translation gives CASSRTNFDQPQHF.

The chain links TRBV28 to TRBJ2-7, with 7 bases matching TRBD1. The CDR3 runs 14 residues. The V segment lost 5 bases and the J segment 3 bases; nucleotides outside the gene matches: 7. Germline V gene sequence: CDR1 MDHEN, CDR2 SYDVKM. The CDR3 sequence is CASSETGQRYEQYF. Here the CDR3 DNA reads TGTGCCAGCAGTGAAACGGGACAGCGCTACGAGCAGTACTTC.